This T cell receptor (beta chain) was identified in a study of blood T cell repertoires in COVID-19. Study overall: The analysed material was cDNA or gDNA that came from T cells, B-cell-depleted T cells, or PBMCs.

In the original processing: Amplified reference gene primers provided the basis for estimating nucleated cell counts. This table comes from immunoSEQ multiplex PCR, and its TCRdb copy is limited to in-frame clones, with some not included. V and J calls and clone size are those listed in that table; D and trimming were worked out from the DNA. The data hold about 210,000 clones, with roughly 88% observed a single time. V was cut by 3 bases and J by 0 bases, with 6 bases left in between. Germline values: CDR1 ENHRY, CDR2 SYGVKD. CDR3 length: 15 amino acids. This chain connects TRBV10-3 to TRBJ2-6; D remains ambiguous. This receptor was obtained from a man aged 50-60 years with active or convalescent COVID-19. The sample taken for sequencing was peripheral blood. The CDR3 is CAISDWASGANVLTF. In DNA form, the CDR3 reads TGTGCCATCAGTGATTGGGCCTCTGGGGCCAACGTCCTGACTTTC.